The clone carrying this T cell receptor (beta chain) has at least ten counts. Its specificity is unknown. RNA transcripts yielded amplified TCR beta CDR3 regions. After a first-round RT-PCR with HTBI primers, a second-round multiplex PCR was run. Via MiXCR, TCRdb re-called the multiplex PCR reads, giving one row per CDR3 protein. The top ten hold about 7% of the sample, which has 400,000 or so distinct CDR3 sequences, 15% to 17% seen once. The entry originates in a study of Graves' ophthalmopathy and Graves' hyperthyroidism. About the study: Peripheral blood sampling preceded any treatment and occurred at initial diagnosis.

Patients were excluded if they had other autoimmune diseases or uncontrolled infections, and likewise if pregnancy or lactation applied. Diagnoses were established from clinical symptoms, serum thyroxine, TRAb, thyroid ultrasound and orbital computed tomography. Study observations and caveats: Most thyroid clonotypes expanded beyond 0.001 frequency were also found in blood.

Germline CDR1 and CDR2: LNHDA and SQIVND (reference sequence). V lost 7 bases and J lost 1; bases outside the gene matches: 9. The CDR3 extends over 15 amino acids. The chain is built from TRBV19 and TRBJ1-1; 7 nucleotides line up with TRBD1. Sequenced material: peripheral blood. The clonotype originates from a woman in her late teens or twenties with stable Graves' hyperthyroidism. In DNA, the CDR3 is TGTGCCAGTAAGGACAGGTTCATCGGGAACACTGAAGCTTTCTTT. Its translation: CASKDRFIGNTEAFF.